This is a list of T cell receptor beta chains from one sample in a study of cytomegalovirus exposure and HLA in healthy donors. Profiling relied on immunoSEQ multiplex PCR, and the TCRdb table lists in-frame clones only, not all of them. The profile shows about 140,000 clones, 70% to 85% of them singletons. Sequenced material: PBMCs. The receptors were sampled from a man between 35 and 55 years old in good health and CMV-seropositive. The CDR3 runs from the conserved cysteine through the conserved F or W. Each record gives: V gene, CDR3 protein.

v_call: TRBV23-1; cdr3_aa: CAQQGTGGPWGVGNTIYF
v_call: TRBV10-3; cdr3_aa: CAISDWTARGEKLFF
v_call: TRBV2; cdr3_aa: CASTFYRAEAFF
v_call: TRBV9; cdr3_aa: CASSVRGSISNEQFF
v_call: TRBV5-1; cdr3_aa: CASSLAGQLNTEAFF
v_call: TRBV30; cdr3_aa: CAWSYSNSPLHF
v_call: TRBV5-1; cdr3_aa: CASSPGQGGNEQFF
v_call: TRBV30; cdr3_aa: CAWSVKYRGGAGANVLTF
v_call: TRBV10-3; cdr3_aa: CAIRDSRYEQYF
v_call: TRBV27; cdr3_aa: CASSLNGGGPQHF
v_call: TRBV18; cdr3_aa: CASSLLAGNTYEQYF
v_call: TRBV6-1; cdr3_aa: CASLAGFGDTQYF
v_call: TRBV6-4; cdr3_aa: CASSADSKTHEAFF
v_call: TRBV6-1; cdr3_aa: CASSWKGATEAFF
v_call: TRBV18; cdr3_aa: CASSQTGSRGYTF
v_call: TRBV27; cdr3_aa: CASSLSGQGTDTQYF
v_call: TRBV9; cdr3_aa: CASRPAGDIEAFF
v_call: TRBV27; cdr3_aa: CASSLQSQSYEQYF
v_call: TRBV7-9; cdr3_aa: CASSPGTGAYEQYF
v_call: TRBV7-9; cdr3_aa: CASSLIGSGGPDEQFF
v_call: TRBV13; cdr3_aa: CASTSGDGSSYNSPLHF
v_call: TRBV6-5; cdr3_aa: CASSYREAHQPQHF
v_call: TRBV9; cdr3_aa: CASSAQGKSHYGYTF
v_call: TRBV5-4; cdr3_aa: CASSRTGAGVRTEAFF
v_call: TRBV7-6; cdr3_aa: CASSSRQGIETQYF
v_call: TRBV30; cdr3_aa: CAWRLSSGNTIYF
v_call: TRBV5-4; cdr3_aa: CASSIGTGGYNEQFF
v_call: TRBV7-2; cdr3_aa: CATWDRVELGYTF
v_call: TRBV5-1; cdr3_aa: CASSLAGGVVQYF
v_call: TRBV5-1; cdr3_aa: CASPWTGLIGNTIYF
v_call: TRBV5-1; cdr3_aa: CASSLATRVHEQYF
v_call: TRBV5-6; cdr3_aa: CASSFERTVLNEKLFF
v_call: TRBV7-8; cdr3_aa: CASSPKLGSWNTGELFF
v_call: TRBV9; cdr3_aa: CASSRAGGGLHYEQYF
v_call: TRBV2; cdr3_aa: CAIERGVGYEQYF
v_call: TRBV21-1; cdr3_aa: CASSKGKGQGAVNQPQHF
v_call: TRBV5-1; cdr3_aa: CASSFQATNEKLFF
v_call: TRBV5-1; cdr3_aa: CASSFLGRVSTDTQYF
v_call: TRBV6-4; cdr3_aa: CASSDSFLAGGGNEQFF
v_call: TRBV19; cdr3_aa: CASSLTGTIWGYTF
v_call: TRBV9; cdr3_aa: CASSVGGQSTEAFF
v_call: TRBV29-1; cdr3_aa: CSVRASGESIQYF
v_call: TRBV6-5; cdr3_aa: CASRPTGYSNQPQHF
v_call: TRBV5-5; cdr3_aa: CASSQLNQAFF